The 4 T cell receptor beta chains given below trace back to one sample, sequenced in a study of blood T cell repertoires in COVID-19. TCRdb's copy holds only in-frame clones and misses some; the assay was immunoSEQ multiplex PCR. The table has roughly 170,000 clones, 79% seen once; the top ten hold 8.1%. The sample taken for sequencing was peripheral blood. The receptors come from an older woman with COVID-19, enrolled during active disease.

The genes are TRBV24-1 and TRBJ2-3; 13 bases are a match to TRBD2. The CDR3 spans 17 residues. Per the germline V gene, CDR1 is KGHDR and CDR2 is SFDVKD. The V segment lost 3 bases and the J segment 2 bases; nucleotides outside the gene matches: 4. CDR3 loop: CATSDTGLAGLTDTQYF. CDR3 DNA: TGTGCCACCAGTGATACGGGACTAGCGGGACTCACAGATACGCAGTATTTT.

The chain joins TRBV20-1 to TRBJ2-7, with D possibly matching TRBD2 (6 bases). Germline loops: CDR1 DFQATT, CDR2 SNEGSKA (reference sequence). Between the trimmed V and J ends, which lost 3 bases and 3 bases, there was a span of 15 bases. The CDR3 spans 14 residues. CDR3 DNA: TGCAGTGCTAGTGGAGGGACTCTCGGCTACGAGCAGTACTTC. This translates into CSASGGTLGYEQYF.

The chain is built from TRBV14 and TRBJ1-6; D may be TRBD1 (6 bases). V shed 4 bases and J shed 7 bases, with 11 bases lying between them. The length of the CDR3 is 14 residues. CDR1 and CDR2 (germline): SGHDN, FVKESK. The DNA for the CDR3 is TGTGCCAGCAGCCTTGCCAGGGGAAATTCACCCCTCCACTTT. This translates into CASSLARGNSPLHF.

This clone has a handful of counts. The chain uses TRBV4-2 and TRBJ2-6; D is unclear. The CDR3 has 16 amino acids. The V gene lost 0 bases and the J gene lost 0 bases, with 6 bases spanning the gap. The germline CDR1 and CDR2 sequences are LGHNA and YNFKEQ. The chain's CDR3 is CASSQDPVSGANVLTF. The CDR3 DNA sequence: TGTGCCAGCAGCCAAGATCCAGTCTCTGGGGCCAACGTCCTGACTTTC.